This TCR beta chain was sequenced in a study of regulatory and conventional T cells in RAG deficiency. Using immunoSEQ multiplex PCR, the repertoire was profiled, and TCRdb retains in-frame clones only, with some absent. The table shows roughly 30,000 clones, with 80% to 95% occurring only once. Regarding the study as a whole: Omenn syndrome and CID/AS patients had about 100-fold fewer unique Treg TCR beta sequences, versus around 9.8-fold elsewhere. These Omenn syndrome Treg sorts may hold peripherally activated cells instead. Omenn patients showed >85% Treg-Tconv overlap and shorter CDR3 lengths.

On this clone itself: The antigen remains unidentified.

The sorted regulatory T cells were CD4+, CD25-high and CD127-low, with genomic DNA sequenced. These data also featured in a second study, about regulatory T cells. This second report adds: Amplification used 52 TRBV primers and 13 TRBJ primers. Skewed V and J usage and few unique V-J pairs marked patient repertoires, most in Tregs.

Sequences were obtained from Tregs sorted from blood. The TCR sequence derives from a human donor in good health.

The CDR3 DNA reads TGTGCCAGCAGCGTAGAGGCTCAGGGGAGGGAGCAGTTCTTC. Amino acids: CASSVEAQGREQFF. The rearrangement uses TRBV9 and TRBJ2-1, with D perhaps given as TRBD1 or TRBD2 (6 bases each). The CDR3 is 14 residues long. Trimming took off 0 bases at V and 10 bases at J, with 14 bases between the two ends. The V gene's germline CDR1 is SGDLS and CDR2 YYNGEE.